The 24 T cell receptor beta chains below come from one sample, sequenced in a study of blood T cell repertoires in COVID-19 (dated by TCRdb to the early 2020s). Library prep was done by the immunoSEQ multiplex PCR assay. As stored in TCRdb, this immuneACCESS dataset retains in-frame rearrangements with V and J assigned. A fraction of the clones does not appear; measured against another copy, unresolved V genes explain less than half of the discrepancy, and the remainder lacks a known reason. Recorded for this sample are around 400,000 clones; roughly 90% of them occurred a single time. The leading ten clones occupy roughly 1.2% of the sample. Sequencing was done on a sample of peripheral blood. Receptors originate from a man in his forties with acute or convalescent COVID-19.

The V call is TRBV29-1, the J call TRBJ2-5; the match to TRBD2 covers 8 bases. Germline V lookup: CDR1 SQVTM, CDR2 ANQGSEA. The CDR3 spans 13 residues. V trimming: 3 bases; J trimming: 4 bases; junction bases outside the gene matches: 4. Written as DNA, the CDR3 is TGCAGCGTTGACGGGACTAGTCGAGAGACCCAGTACTTC. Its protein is CSVDGTSRETQYF. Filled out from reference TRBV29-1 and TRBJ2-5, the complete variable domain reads SAVISQKPSRDICQRGTSLTIQCQVDSQVTMMFWYRQQPGQSLTLIATANQGSEATYESGFVIDKFPISRPNLTFSTLTVSNMSPEDSSIYLCSVDGTSRETQYFGPGTRLLVL.

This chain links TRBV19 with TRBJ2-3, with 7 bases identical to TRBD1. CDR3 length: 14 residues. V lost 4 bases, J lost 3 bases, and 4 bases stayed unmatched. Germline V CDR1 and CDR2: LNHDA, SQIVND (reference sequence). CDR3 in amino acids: CASSNRGLTDTQYF. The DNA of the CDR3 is TGTGCCAGTAGTAACAGGGGCTTGACAGATACGCAGTATTTT.

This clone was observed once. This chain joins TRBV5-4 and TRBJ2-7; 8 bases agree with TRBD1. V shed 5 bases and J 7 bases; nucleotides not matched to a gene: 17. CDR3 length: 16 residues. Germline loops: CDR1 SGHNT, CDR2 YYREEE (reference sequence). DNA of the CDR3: TGTGCCAGCAGTCCGCCCCCGGGACAGGCCACATGGGAGCAGTACTTC. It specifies CASSPPPGQATWEQYF.

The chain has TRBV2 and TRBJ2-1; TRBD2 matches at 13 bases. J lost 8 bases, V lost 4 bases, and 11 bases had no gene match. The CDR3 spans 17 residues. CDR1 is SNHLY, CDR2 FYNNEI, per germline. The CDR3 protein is CASSATSGRRSGDEQFF. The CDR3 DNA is TGTGCCAGCAGTGCGACTAGCGGGAGGCGGAGTGGGGATGAGCAGTTCTTC.

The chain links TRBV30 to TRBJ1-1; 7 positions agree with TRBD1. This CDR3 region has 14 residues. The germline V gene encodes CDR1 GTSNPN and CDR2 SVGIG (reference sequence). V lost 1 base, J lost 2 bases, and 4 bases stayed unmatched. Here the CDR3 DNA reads TGTGCCTGGAGTGAGGGGACAGCTAACACTGAAGCTTTCTTT. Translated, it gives CAWSEGTANTEAFF.

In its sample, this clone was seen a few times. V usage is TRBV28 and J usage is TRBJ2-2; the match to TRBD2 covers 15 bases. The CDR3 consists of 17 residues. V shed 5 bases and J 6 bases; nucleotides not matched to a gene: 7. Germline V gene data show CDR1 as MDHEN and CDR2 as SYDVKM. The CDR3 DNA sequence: TGTGCCAGCAGTCTCGGACTAGCGGGAGGGTCGCCCGGGGAGCTGTTTTTT. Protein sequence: CASSLGLAGGSPGELFF.

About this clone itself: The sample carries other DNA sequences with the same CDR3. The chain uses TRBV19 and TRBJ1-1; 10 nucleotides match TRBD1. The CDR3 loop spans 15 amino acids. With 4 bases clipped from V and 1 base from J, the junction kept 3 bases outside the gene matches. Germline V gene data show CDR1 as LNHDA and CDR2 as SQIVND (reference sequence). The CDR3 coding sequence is TGTGCCAGTAGTAGGCGGGACAGGGGGAACACTGAAGCTTTCTTT. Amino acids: CASSRRDRGNTEAFF.

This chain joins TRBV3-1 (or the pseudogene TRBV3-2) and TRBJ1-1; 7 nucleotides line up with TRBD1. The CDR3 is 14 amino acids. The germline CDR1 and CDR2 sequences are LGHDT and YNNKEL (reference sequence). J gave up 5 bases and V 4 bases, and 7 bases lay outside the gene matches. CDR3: CASSPLDRVTEAFF. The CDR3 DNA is TGTGCCAGCAGCCCTCTCGACAGGGTGACTGAAGCTTTCTTT.

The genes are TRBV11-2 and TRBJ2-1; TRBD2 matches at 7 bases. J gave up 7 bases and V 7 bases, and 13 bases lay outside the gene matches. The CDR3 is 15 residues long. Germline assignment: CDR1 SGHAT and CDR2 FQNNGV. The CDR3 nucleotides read TGTGCCAGCACTAGAGGCGGGGGTTTTGGTAATGAGCAGTTCTTC. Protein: CASTRGGGFGNEQFF.

The CDR3 DNA is TGCGCCAGCAGTGATGGGGACTGGGGAAACACCGGGGAGCTGTTTTTT. Protein product: CASSDGDWGNTGELFF. V is TRBV10-1 and J is TRBJ2-2; tentatively, D is TRBD2 (6 bases). The CDR3 length is 16 residues. Trimming left V 3 bases short and J 2 bases short, with 13 bases between. The germline CDR1 and CDR2 sequences are WNHNN and SYGVQD (reference sequence).

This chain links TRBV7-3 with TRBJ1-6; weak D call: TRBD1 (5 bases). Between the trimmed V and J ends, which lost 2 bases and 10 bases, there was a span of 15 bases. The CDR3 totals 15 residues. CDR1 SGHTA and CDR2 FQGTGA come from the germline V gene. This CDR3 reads CASSLRFQGGSPLHF. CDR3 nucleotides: TGTGCCAGCAGCTTACGGTTTCAGGGTGGCTCACCCCTCCACTTT.

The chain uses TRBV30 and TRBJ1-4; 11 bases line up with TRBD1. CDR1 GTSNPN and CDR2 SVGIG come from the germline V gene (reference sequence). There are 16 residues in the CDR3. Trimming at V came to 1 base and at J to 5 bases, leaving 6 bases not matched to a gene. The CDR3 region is CAWSGGQGARNEKLFF. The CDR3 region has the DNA TGTGCCTGGAGTGGAGGACAGGGGGCCCGAAATGAAAAACTGTTTTTT.

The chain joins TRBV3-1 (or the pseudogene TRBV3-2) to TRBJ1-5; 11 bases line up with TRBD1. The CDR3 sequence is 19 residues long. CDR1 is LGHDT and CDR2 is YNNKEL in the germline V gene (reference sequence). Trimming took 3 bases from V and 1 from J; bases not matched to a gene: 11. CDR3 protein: CASSHRDRGKGRSNQPQHF. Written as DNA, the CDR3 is TGTGCCAGCAGCCACCGGGACAGGGGGAAGGGAAGGAGCAATCAGCCCCAGCATTTT.

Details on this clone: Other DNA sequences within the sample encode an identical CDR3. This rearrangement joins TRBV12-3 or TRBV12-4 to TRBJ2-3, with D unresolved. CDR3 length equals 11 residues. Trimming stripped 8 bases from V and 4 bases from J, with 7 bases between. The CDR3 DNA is TGTGCCAGCTCGTCTTCAGATACGCAGTATTTT. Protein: CASSSSDTQYF.

CDR3: CASSLVGSGTYNEQFF. CDR3 bases: TGCGCCAGCAGCTTGGTAGGTAGCGGGACTTACAATGAGCAGTTCTTC. This rearrangement joins TRBV5-1 to TRBJ2-1; 8 positions match TRBD2. In germline, CDR1 is SGHRS, CDR2 YFSETQ. The V segment lost 0 bases and the J segment 4 bases; nucleotides outside the gene matches: 6. This CDR3 region has 16 residues.

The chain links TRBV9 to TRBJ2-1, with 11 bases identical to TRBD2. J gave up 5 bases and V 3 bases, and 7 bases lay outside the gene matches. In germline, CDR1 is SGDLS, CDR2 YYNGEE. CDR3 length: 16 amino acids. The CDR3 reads CASSGLTSGINNEQFF. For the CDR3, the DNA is TGTGCCAGCAGCGGACTGACTAGCGGGATTAACAATGAGCAGTTCTTC.

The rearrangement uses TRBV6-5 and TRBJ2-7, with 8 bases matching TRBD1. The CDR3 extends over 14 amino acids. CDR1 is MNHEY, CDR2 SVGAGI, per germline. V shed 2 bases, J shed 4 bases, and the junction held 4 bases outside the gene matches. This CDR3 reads CASSYTQGAYEQYF. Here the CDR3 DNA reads TGTGCCAGCAGTTACACCCAGGGGGCGTACGAGCAGTACTTC.

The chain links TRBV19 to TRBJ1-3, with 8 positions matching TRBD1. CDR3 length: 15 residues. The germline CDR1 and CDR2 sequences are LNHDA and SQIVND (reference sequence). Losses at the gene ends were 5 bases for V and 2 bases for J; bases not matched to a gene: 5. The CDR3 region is CASSSTGAAGNTIYF. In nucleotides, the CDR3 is TGTGCCAGTAGTTCGACAGGGGCGGCTGGAAACACCATATATTTT.

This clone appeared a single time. The CDR3 region has the DNA TGTGCCAGTAGGATGAGGGAACAGGACTATCGCACTGAAGCTTTCTTT. Translated, it gives CASRMREQDYRTEAFF. The rearrangement links TRBV19 to TRBJ1-1; perhaps TRBD1 as D (5 bases). The CDR3 contains 16 residues. Between the trimmed V and J ends, which lost 6 bases and 4 bases, there was a span of 21 bases. The germline V gene has CDR1 LNHDA and CDR2 SQIVND (reference sequence).

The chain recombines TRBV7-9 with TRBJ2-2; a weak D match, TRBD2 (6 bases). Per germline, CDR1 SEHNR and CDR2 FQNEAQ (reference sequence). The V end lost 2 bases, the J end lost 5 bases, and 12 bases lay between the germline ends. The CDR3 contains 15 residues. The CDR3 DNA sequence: TGTGCCAGCAGCTTACTGGCAGGGAGGACCGGGGAGCTGTTTTTT. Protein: CASSLLAGRTGELFF.

CDR3 sequence: CASSPGQGMGETQYF. The CDR3 region has the DNA TGTGCCAGCAGCCCCGGACAGGGGATGGGAGAGACCCAGTACTTC. The chain is built from TRBV11-3 and TRBJ2-5; the match to TRBD1 covers 9 bases. Germline lookup yields CDR1 SGHNT and CDR2 YENEEA. Losses at the gene ends were 5 bases for V and 4 bases for J; bases not matched to a gene: 8. CDR3 length: 15 amino acids.

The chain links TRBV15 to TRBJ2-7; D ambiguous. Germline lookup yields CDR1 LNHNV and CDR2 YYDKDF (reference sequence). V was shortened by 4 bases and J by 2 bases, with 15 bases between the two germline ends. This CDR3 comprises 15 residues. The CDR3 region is CATSTSLTGTYEQYF. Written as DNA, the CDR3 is TGTGCCACCAGCACCTCGTTGACTGGTACCTACGAGCAGTACTTC.

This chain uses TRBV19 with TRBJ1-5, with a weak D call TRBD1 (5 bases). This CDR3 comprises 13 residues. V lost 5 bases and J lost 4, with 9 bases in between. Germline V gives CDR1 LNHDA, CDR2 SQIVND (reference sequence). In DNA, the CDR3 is TGTGCCAGTAGTCGACAGCTTAATCAGCCCCAGCATTTT. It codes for CASSRQLNQPQHF.

The CDR3 loop reads CASSYNLAGDNEQFF. CDR3 DNA sequence: TGTGCCAGCAGTTATAACCTAGCGGGGGACAATGAGCAGTTCTTC. V gene TRBV6-6 combines with J gene TRBJ2-1, with 10 bases aligning to TRBD2. The CDR3 covers 15 residues. Germline loops: CDR1 MNHNY, CDR2 SVGAGI (reference sequence). Trimming took 3 bases from V and 5 from J; bases not matched to a gene: 4.